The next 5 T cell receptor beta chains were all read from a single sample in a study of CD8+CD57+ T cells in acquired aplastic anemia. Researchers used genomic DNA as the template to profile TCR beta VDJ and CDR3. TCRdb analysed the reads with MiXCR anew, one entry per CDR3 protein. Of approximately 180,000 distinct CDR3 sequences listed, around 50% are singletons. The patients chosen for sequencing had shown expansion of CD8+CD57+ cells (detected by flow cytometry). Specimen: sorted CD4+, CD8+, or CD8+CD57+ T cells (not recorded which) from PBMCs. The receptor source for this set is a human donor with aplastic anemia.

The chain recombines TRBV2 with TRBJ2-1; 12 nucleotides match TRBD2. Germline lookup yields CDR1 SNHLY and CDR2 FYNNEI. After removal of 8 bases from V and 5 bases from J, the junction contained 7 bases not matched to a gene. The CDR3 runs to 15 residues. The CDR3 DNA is TGTGCCAGCGGAACTAGCGGGGGGAAGAACAATGAGCAGTTCTTC. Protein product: CASGTSGGKNNEQFF.

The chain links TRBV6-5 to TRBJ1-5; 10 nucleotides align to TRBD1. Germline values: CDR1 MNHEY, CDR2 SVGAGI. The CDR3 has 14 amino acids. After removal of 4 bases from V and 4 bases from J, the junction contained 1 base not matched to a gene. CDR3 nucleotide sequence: TGTGCCAGCAGTTGGGGACAGGGGAATCAGCCCCAGCATTTT. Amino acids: CASSWGQGNQPQHF.

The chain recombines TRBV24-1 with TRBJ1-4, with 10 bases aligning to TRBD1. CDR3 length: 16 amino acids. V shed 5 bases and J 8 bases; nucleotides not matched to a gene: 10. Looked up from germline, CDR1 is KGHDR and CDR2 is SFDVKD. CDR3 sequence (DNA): TGTGCCACCAGTGGCGAGACCGGGACAGGGGAGGAAAAACTGTTTTTT. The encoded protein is CATSGETGTGEEKLFF.

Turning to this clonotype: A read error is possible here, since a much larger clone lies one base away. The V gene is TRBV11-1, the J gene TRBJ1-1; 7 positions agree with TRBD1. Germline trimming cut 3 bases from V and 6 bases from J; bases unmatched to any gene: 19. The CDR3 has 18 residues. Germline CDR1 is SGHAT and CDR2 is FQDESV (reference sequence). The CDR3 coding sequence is TGTGCCAGCAGCTTCGGGACAGTGTTTGGAGGGGCGAGAGCTGAAGCTTTCTTT. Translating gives CASSFGTVFGGARAEAFF.

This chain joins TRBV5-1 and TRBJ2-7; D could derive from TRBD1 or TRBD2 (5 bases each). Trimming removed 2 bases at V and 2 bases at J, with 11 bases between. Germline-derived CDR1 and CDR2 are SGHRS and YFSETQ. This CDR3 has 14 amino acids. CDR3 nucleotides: TGCGCCAGCAGCTTACGGGACGGGACCTACGAGCAGTACTTC. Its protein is CASSLRDGTYEQYF.